This T cell receptor beta chain came from a study of OX40 agonist ivuxolimab in advanced cancers. Regarding the study in general: The costimulatory receptor OX40 (CD134) was targeted by ivuxolimab, a fully human IgG2 agonistic monoclonal antibody. Intravenous ivuxolimab was administered to patients every 2 weeks at six dose levels: 0.01, 0.1, 0.3, 1.5, 3 and 10 mg/kg. Among the approximately 50 dose-escalation patients, some 20 had hepatocellular carcinoma, around 15 melanoma, 9 renal cell carcinoma and 9 head and neck cancer. The dose-escalation cohort was around 83% male with a mean age of approximately 60 years, ranging from about 20 to 85. Patients were allowed to have had prior anti-PD-1, anti-PD-L1 or anti-CTLA-4 therapy, and more than 35% of the dose-escalation patients had been treated with checkpoint inhibitors. Three dose-escalation patients achieved partial responses, one with hepatocellular carcinoma and two with cutaneous melanoma. The point of sequencing TCRbeta in the periphery was to test whether ivuxolimab changed TCR sequence diversity and drove clonal T-cell expansion. The paper covers the monotherapy dose-escalation part of the phase I ivuxolimab trial, which included N of about 56 patients.

Study-wide conclusions, independent of this receptor: The antigen specificity of the clonally expanded peripheral T cells was not determined. After ivuxolimab, more expanded clones were found on average in CD8+ T cells than in CD4+ T cells. Partial responders in the 0.1-3.0 mg/kg groups had among the lowest normalized peripheral clonal expansion, especially among CD8+ T cells. Clonal expansion of both CD4+ and CD8+ blood T cells was observed from baseline to week 6 at doses 0.1 to 3.0 mg/kg. Low levels of normalized T-cell clonal expansion were also shown by some nonresponding patients.

For sequencing of the TCRbeta CDR3 region, genomic DNA was extracted from the sorted cells. The immunoSEQ Assay was used to sequence the TCRbeta CDR3 regions. TCRdb took over this immuneACCESS table, retaining in-frame rearrangements with V and J assigned. Such tables are incomplete; in checked studies, under half of the missing clones stem from an unresolved V gene, and the remainder is unexplained. For this sample the table gives some 46,000 clones, of which 70% to 80% were detected only once. The ten largest make up about 3.9% of the sample. The trial excluded patients who had a history of autoimmune disease or were on systemic immunosuppression. Peripheral blood for TCR sequencing was collected from all dose cohorts at baseline, on cycle 4 day 1, and on cycle 7 day 1. The samples were drawn from a first-in-human, open-label, multicenter phase I dose-escalation trial of ivuxolimab. Adults with locally advanced or metastatic melanoma, renal cell, hepatocellular, or head and neck squamous cell carcinoma were enrolled in the trial. Before TCR sequencing, CD4+ T cells and CD8+ T cells were sorted from peripheral blood as separate populations.

Taken from the germline V gene (reference sequence), the CDR1 and CDR2 loops are MNHNY and SVGAGI. From the cysteine through the phenylalanine, the CDR3 covers 14 amino acids. The retained sequence is limited to the CDR3, 42 bases, with the frame set at the first base. The junction shows trimming of 4 bases on V and 8 bases on J, plus 14 bases between the germline ends. In the case of this clone: Its specific antigen is unknown. No base qualities exist here, and no much larger clone lies one base off it.

Recombination linked TRBV6-6 to TRBJ1-4, with no D gene named confidently. The sample was CD4+ or CD8+ T cells sorted from blood, taken in a trial of the OX40 agonist ivuxolimab. The sequence was obtained from an adult with an advanced solid tumor such as melanoma, head and neck, liver or kidney cancer. Here the CDR3 is given as CASSSHALQEKLFF. In nucleotide form, the sequence is TGTGCCAGCAGTTCCCACGCTCTTCAGGAAAAACTGTTTTTT.